These 26 T cell receptor beta chains came from one sample sequenced in a study of cytomegalovirus exposure and HLA in healthy donors. PCR used 60 Vbeta primers and 13 Jbeta primers. Libraries were prepared by immunoSEQ multiplex PCR; TCRdb keeps only in-frame clonotypes and omits some of them. The sample totals about 120,000 clones; its top ten clones hold approximately 6.2%. The sequenced sample was PBMCs. Receptors originate from a man between 35 and 55 years old in good health and CMV-seropositive.

The V gene is TRBV7-9, the J gene TRBJ2-4; TRBD2 matches 7 bases. The CDR3 has 12 amino acids. J lost 7 bases, V lost 3 bases, and 0 bases had no gene match. Per germline, CDR1 SEHNR and CDR2 FQNEAQ (reference sequence). The CDR3 DNA reads as TGTGCCAGCAGCTTTAGCGGGAACATTCAGTACTTC. Protein sequence: CASSFSGNIQYF.

This chain uses TRBV2 with TRBJ1-1; D gene ambiguous. Germline V lookup: CDR1 SNHLY, CDR2 FYNNEI. V lost 2 bases, J lost 11 bases, and 9 bases lay in between. The CDR3 has 11 amino acids. The CDR3 reads CASSEIREAFF. The CDR3, as DNA: TGTGCCAGCAGTGAAATTCGGGAGGCTTTCTTT. The whole variable domain, remainder taken from reference TRBV2 and TRBJ1-1, is EPEVTQTPSHQVTQMGQEVILRCVPISNHLYFYWYRQILGQKVEFLVSFYNNEISEKSEIFDDQFSVERPDGSNFTLKIRSTKLEDSAMYFCASSEIREAFFGQGTRLTVV.

The rearrangement uses TRBV9 and TRBJ2-7; 9 positions match TRBD2. Looked up from germline, CDR1 is SGDLS and CDR2 is YYNGEE. The CDR3 extends over 16 amino acids. V lost 4 bases to trimming and J lost 2 bases; unmatched junction nucleotides: 10. CDR3 bases: TGTGCCAGCAGCCCCCAAGCTAGCGGGAATACCTACGAGCAGTACTTC. Protein: CASSPQASGNTYEQYF.

The gene calls are TRBV5-1 and TRBJ2-1, with 10 bases aligning to TRBD2. Losses at the gene ends were 2 bases for V and 3 bases for J; bases not matched to a gene: 2. CDR3 size: 15 residues. Germline V CDR1 and CDR2: SGHRS, YFSETQ. CDR3 bases: TGCGCCAGCAGCTTTTCTAGCGGGAGCTACAATGAGCAGTTCTTC. This gives the protein CASSFSSGSYNEQFF.

V gene TRBV14 combines with J gene TRBJ2-4, with TRBD2 matching over 8 bases. Germline-derived CDR1 and CDR2 are SGHDN and FVKESK. V gave up 5 bases and J gave up 6 bases; unmatched junction bases: 9. CDR3 length equals 15 residues. The CDR3 DNA is TGTGCCAGCAGCACAGACTTAAGCGGGAGAAACATTCAGTACTTC. This gives the protein CASSTDLSGRNIQYF.

The chain links TRBV27 to TRBJ2-1; D might be TRBD2 (5 bases). V was clipped by 6 bases and J by 1 base, with 10 bases between them. In germline, CDR1 is MNHEY, CDR2 SMNVEV (reference sequence). The length of the CDR3 is 14 residues. The CDR3 DNA is TGTGCCAGCAGGGAGGCCGGGTCCTACAATGAGCAGTTCTTC. Translation: CASREAGSYNEQFF.

Written as DNA, the CDR3 is TGTGCCAGCAGTGAACCTAGCGGGAGAGATTACGAGCAGTACTTC. The encoded protein is CASSEPSGRDYEQYF. This chain connects TRBV2 to TRBJ2-7; 10 bases match TRBD2. Germline CDR1 reads SNHLY; CDR2 reads FYNNEI. This CDR3 region has 15 residues. Trimming cost V 2 bases and J 4 bases; bases outside gene matches: 5. Together with reference TRBV2 and TRBJ2-7, the CDR3 gives the full variable domain: EPEVTQTPSHQVTQMGQEVILRCVPISNHLYFYWYRQILGQKVEFLVSFYNNEISEKSEIFDDQFSVERPDGSNFTLKIRSTKLEDSAMYFCASSEPSGRDYEQYFGPGTRLTVT.

The chain carries TRBV19 and TRBJ2-1, with 11 positions matching TRBD2. The trim removed 5 bases at V and 4 bases at J, leaving 4 bases unmatched. Germline lookup yields CDR1 LNHDA and CDR2 SQIVND (reference sequence). The CDR3 runs to 15 residues. The CDR3: CASSAGLAGYNEQFF. DNA of the CDR3: TGTGCCAGTAGTGCAGGACTAGCGGGTTACAATGAGCAGTTCTTC.

The chain carries TRBV11-2 and TRBJ2-7, with 7 bases fitting TRBD2. This CDR3 contains 15 residues. Per the germline V gene, CDR1 is SGHAT and CDR2 is FQNNGV. V dropped 6 bases and J dropped 0; count of bases not matched to a gene: 8. The CDR3 DNA is TGTGCCAGCAGTCGTCTAGCGGATAGCTCCTACGAGCAGTACTTC. Amino acids: CASSRLADSSYEQYF.

The chain joins TRBV28 to TRBJ1-2; a weak D match, TRBD1 (5 bases). The CDR3 extends over 15 amino acids. Germline V gene lookup returns CDR1 MDHEN and CDR2 SYDVKM. Trimming removed 2 bases from V and 6 bases from J, with 16 bases in between. As DNA, the CDR3 is TGTGCCAGCAGTTTAACTGGGCAGGGAACTCATGGCTACACCTTC. Translated, it gives CASSLTGQGTHGYTF.

The J gene is TRBJ1-2, the V gene TRBV6-1; 9 positions match TRBD1. The CDR3 is 12 residues long. V lost 7 bases and J lost 8; bases outside the gene matches: 5. Per the germline V gene, CDR1 is MNHNS and CDR2 is SASEGT. The DNA of the CDR3 is TGTGCCAGCAAACAGGGGGCGGGCGGCTACACCTTC. It encodes CASKQGAGGYTF.

The gene calls are TRBV28 and TRBJ2-3; 14 bases agree with TRBD2. Germline V gives CDR1 MDHEN, CDR2 SYDVKM. V lost 4 bases and J lost 6; bases outside the gene matches: 12. CDR3 length: 18 residues. The CDR3 DNA sequence: TGTGCCAGCAGTTCGCCGGGACTAGCGGGAGTCGGCTCTGATACGCAGTATTTT. Translation: CASSSPGLAGVGSDTQYF.

This rearrangement joins TRBV28 to TRBJ1-5; 10 bases map to TRBD1. CDR1 and CDR2 (germline): MDHEN, SYDVKM. The CDR3 covers 14 residues. V lost 7 bases and J lost 7; bases outside the gene matches: 7. CDR3 loop: CASTQTGGWQPQHF. CDR3 coding DNA: TGTGCCAGCACCCAGACAGGGGGCTGGCAGCCCCAGCATTTT.

V and J are TRBV19 and TRBJ2-2; TRBD2 matches 12 bases. The germline CDR1 and CDR2 sequences are LNHDA and SQIVND (reference sequence). The J segment lost 2 bases and the V segment lost 5 bases, leaving 0 bases of the junction unmatched. CDR3 length: 15 residues. In DNA, the CDR3 is TGTGCCAGTAGTGGACTAGCGGGAAACACCGGGGAGCTGTTTTTT. Residues: CASSGLAGNTGELFF.

The chain is built from TRBV5-1 and TRBJ2-4, with D possibly being TRBD1 (5 bases). V lost 3 bases and J lost 0, with 13 bases in between. This CDR3 comprises 16 residues. Germline loops: CDR1 SGHRS, CDR2 YFSETQ. This CDR3 is CASSSDIHTAKNIQYF. CDR3 nucleotide sequence: TGCGCCAGCAGCTCGGACATTCACACAGCCAAAAACATTCAGTACTTC.

The chain is built from TRBV21-1 and TRBJ2-5; the table's D call, TRBD1, has no DNA check behind it. TRBV21-1 is tagged as a pseudogene. This CDR3 comprises 18 residues. CDR3 in amino acids: CASSKALWLFHSQETQYF. The CDR3 region has the DNA TGTGCCAGCAGCAAAGCGCTTTGGCTTTTTCACAGCCAAGAGACCCAGTACTTC.

The chain combines TRBV5-1 with TRBJ1-2; no firm D call. Germline V gives CDR1 SGHRS, CDR2 YFSETQ. The CDR3 totals 12 residues. The V gene lost 0 bases and the J gene lost 6 bases, with 6 bases spanning the gap. The DNA of the CDR3 is TGCGCCAGCAGCTTGGCGGGAGATGGCTACACCTTC. Translated, it gives CASSLAGDGYTF.

The V call is TRBV25-1, the J call TRBJ2-1; TRBD2 agrees at 9 bases. Per germline, CDR1 MGHDK and CDR2 SYGVNS. The CDR3 runs 14 residues. V dropped 0 bases and J dropped 7; count of bases not matched to a gene: 1. CDR3 in amino acids: CASSEYLAGNEQFF. The CDR3 coding sequence is TGTGCCAGCAGTGAATATCTAGCGGGAAATGAGCAGTTCTTC.

The chain carries TRBV5-1 and TRBJ2-2; 13 bases line up with TRBD2. The CDR3 is 16 amino acids. The V gene end was trimmed by 5 bases and the J gene end by 9 bases; junction bases not matched to a gene: 10. Germline V gene sequence: CDR1 SGHRS, CDR2 YFSETQ. In DNA, the CDR3 is TGCGCCAGCAGTCCTAGGACTAGCGGGAGTAAAAGGGAGCTGTTTTTT. Translation: CASSPRTSGSKRELFF.

The chain employs TRBV15 and TRBJ2-7; D is possibly TRBD2 (6 bases). Germline CDR1 is LNHNV and CDR2 is YYDKDF (reference sequence). V was cut by 6 bases and J by 3 bases, with 15 bases left in between. CDR3 length equals 14 residues. CDR3: CATRPGSGVYEQYF. Written as DNA, the CDR3 is TGTGCCACCAGACCGGGTAGCGGAGTCTACGAGCAGTACTTC.

This chain joins TRBV19 and TRBJ2-1; 11 bases align to TRBD2. The germline V gene encodes CDR1 LNHDA and CDR2 SQIVND (reference sequence). This CDR3 has 17 residues. J lost 7 bases, V lost 3 bases, and 11 bases had no gene match. CDR3: CASSIGTTSGSKNEQFF. DNA for the CDR3: TGTGCCAGTAGTATCGGGACAACTAGCGGGAGTAAAAATGAGCAGTTCTTC.

The V and J genes are TRBV11-2 and TRBJ2-7; a weak D match, TRBD2 (5 bases). This CDR3 comprises 14 residues. V was pared by 7 bases and J by 5 bases, with 18 bases between. Germline values: CDR1 SGHAT, CDR2 FQNNGV. In DNA form, the CDR3 reads TGTGCCAGCACCAAATTGATGGACGGGGACGAGCAGTACTTC. Residues: CASTKLMDGDEQYF.

The gene calls are TRBV30 and TRBJ1-2; 8 bases fit TRBD1. V lost 3 bases and J lost 4; bases outside the gene matches: 16. This CDR3 spans 17 amino acids. Germline V gene data show CDR1 as GTSNPN and CDR2 as SVGIG (reference sequence). The CDR3 protein is CAWRGGGTGVSAYGYTF. The CDR3 DNA follows: TGTGCCTGGAGGGGGGGCGGGACAGGTGTGTCGGCCTATGGCTACACCTTC. Full variable domain (outside the CDR3, taken from reference TRBV30 and TRBJ1-2): SQTIHQWPATLVQPVGSPLSLECTVEGTSNPNLYWYRQAAGRGLQLLFYSVGIGQISSEVPQNLSASRPQDRQFILSSKKLLLSDSGFYLCAWRGGGTGVSAYGYTFGSGTRLTVV.

The V gene is TRBV7-3, the J gene TRBJ2-1, with a weak D call TRBD2 (5 bases). Germline CDR1 SGHTA, CDR2 FQGTGA. The CDR3 runs 12 residues. The germline V and J ends were trimmed by 5 bases and 15 bases, with 17 bases remaining between them. The CDR3 loop is CASSPPGPRGFF. CDR3 in DNA: TGTGCCAGCAGCCCCCCCGGCCCACGGGGGTTCTTC.

The CDR3 DNA reads TGTGCCAGCAGGTATCTAACTAGCGGGAGTTACAATGAGCAGTTCTTC. It codes for CASRYLTSGSYNEQFF. V is TRBV7-2 and J is TRBJ2-1, with TRBD2 matching over 11 bases. V gave up 6 bases and J gave up 4 bases; unmatched junction bases: 8. The CDR3 has 16 residues. The germline CDR1 and CDR2 sequences are SGHTA and FQGNSA.

This rearrangement joins TRBV6-1 to TRBJ2-7; D perhaps matches TRBD2 (6 bases). The CDR3 contains 15 residues. V was shortened by 5 bases and J by 0 bases, with 14 bases between the two germline ends. Germline lookup yields CDR1 MNHNS and CDR2 SASEGT. The CDR3 sequence: CASSTGLSVSYEQYF. CDR3 bases: TGTGCCAGCAGTACCGGACTAAGCGTCTCCTACGAGCAGTACTTC.